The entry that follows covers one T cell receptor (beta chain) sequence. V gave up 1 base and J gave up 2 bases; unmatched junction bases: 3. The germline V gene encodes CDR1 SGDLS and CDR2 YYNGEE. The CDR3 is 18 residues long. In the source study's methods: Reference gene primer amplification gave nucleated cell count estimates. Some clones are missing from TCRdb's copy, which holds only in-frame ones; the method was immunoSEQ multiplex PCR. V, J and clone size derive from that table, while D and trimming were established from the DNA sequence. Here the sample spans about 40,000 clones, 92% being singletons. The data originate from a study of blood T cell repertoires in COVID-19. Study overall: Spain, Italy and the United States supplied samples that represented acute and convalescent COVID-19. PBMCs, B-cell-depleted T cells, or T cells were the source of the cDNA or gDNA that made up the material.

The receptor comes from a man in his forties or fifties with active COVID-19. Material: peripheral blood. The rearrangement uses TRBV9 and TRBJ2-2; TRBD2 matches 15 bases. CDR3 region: CASSVRTSGRGNTGELFF. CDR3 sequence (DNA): TGTGCCAGCAGCGTAAGGACTAGCGGGAGGGGAAACACCGGGGAGCTGTTTTTT. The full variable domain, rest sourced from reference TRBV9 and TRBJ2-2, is DSGVTQTPKHLITATGQRVTLRCSPRSGDLSVYWYQQSLDQGLQFLIQYYNGEERAKGNILERFSAQQFPDLHSELNLSSLELGDSALYFCASSVRTSGRGNTGELFFGEGSRLTVL.